This note documents a single T cell receptor (beta chain) sequence. What it binds is not known. TCRdb's table, derived via immunoSEQ multiplex PCR, lists solely in-frame clones and lacks some. The top ten clones hold 1% of a sample with 60,000 to 90,000 clones, 88% of them seen once. These data belong to a study of OX40 agonist ivuxolimab in advanced cancers. On the study more broadly: Ivuxolimab, which is an agonistic anti-OX40 (CD134) antibody, was administered to the patients. Findings and limits, study-wide: Expansion of clones was among the lowest in partial responders at 0.1-3.0 mg/kg.

The clonotype was recovered from an adult with an advanced solid tumor such as melanoma, head and neck, liver or kidney cancer. Here the sequenced sample was CD4+ or CD8+ T cells sorted from blood, taken in a trial of the OX40 agonist ivuxolimab.

The CDR3 bases are TGCGCCAGCAGACTATGGCCTAGCGGATCCTACGAGCAGTACTTC. Protein sequence: CASRLWPSGSYEQYF. This sequence joins TRBV5-1 and TRBJ2-7, with TRBD2 matching 7 bases. V dropped 5 bases and J dropped 1; count of bases not matched to a gene: 9. CDR1 is SGHRS and CDR2 is YFSETQ in the germline V gene. The CDR3 is 15 residues long.